This T cell receptor beta chain was obtained from a study of T-cell reconstitution after alpha-beta-depleted transplantation in children. Study findings and constraints: A year post-transplant, T-cell counts and diversity derived mostly from newly produced T cells. Several hundred graft clones that had expanded were reportedly the source of alpha-beta T cells about two months after transplant.

In its sample, this clonotype is medium-sized. Its antigen is currently unknown. The germline V gene has CDR1 SEHNR and CDR2 FQNEAQ (reference sequence). Trimming left V 5 bases short and J 0 bases short, with 7 bases between. The CDR3 covers 14 residues. Using unique molecular identifiers, the investigators prepared the TCRbeta library. MiXCR, run by TCRdb on the PCR reads, gives a single entry per CDR3 protein. Here the sample spans about 15,000 distinct CDR3 sequences, roughly 7.8% being singletons. The sequence came from a boy under three years old who had a stem cell transplant for Wiskott-Aldrich syndrome, so the T cells may come from the graft donor. The J gene is TRBJ1-4, the V gene TRBV7-9, with a weak D call TRBD1 (5 bases). The sample here was PBMCs, mostly from graft donor cells, taken 60 days after TCRalphabeta/CD19-depleted stem cell transplant. The DNA for the CDR3 is TGTGCCAGCAGCGCCAGGGCAACTAATGAAAAACTGTTTTTT. It translates to CASSARATNEKLFF.